This T cell receptor beta chain is drawn from a study of radiation and T cells in renal cell carcinoma. Whole-study results and caveats: No pretreatment tumor biopsies were available for baseline clonotypes.

Using immunoSEQ multiplex PCR, the repertoire was profiled, and TCRdb retains in-frame clones only, with some absent. The sample shows about 90,000 clones, 65% to 90% of them seen only once. This CDR3 spans 15 amino acids. V lost 4 bases and J 6 bases, leaving 13 bases between the germline ends. Germline CDR1 is ENHRY and CDR2 is SYGVKD. A word on this clone: The target antigen is unknown.

Time point indicated: blood 4 weeks post-SBRT, at nephrectomy. The treatment here: 15 Gy SBRT to primary tumor, nephrectomy 4 weeks later. Radiation-treated patients gave blood at baseline, week 2 and week 4. This receptor was identified in a man aged 55 to 70 with renal cell carcinoma. V is TRBV10-3 and J is TRBJ1-6, with D uncertain. The sequencing used blood, collected from a patient whose treatment included radiotherapy and nephrectomy. The CDR3 loop reads CAISGEGSGNSPLHF. The CDR3 DNA reads as TGTGCCATCAGTGGCGAAGGGTCTGGTAATTCACCCCTCCACTTT.